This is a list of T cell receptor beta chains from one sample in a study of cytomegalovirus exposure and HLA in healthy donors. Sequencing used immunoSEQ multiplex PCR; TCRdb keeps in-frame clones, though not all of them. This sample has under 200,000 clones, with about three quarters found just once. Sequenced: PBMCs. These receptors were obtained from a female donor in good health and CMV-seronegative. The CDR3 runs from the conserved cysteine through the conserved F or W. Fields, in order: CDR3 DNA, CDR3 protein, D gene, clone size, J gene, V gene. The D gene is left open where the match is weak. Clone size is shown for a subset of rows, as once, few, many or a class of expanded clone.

DNA: TGCAGCGTTGAAGATGAACAGTTCACTGAAGCTTTCTTT
CDR3: CSVEDEQFTEAFF
D: .
size: .
J: TRBJ1-1
V: TRBV29-1

DNA: TGCAGTGCTATCAGTCAAGAGCAGTACTTC
CDR3: CSAISQEQYF
D: .
size: .
J: TRBJ2-7
V: TRBV20-1

DNA: TGTGCCTGGAGTGTACATAGCGGGGGCTCCTACGAGCAGTACTTC
CDR3: CAWSVHSGGSYEQYF
D: TRBD2
size: .
J: TRBJ2-7
V: TRBV30

DNA: TGTGCCAGCTCACCACCCCCGGGTTTAAACGAGCAGTACTTC
CDR3: CASSPPPGLNEQYF
D: .
size: few
J: TRBJ2-7
V: TRBV18

DNA: TGCGCCAGCAGCTCGACAGGGTACGGCACAGATACGCAGTATTTT
CDR3: CASSSTGYGTDTQYF
D: TRBD1
size: .
J: TRBJ2-3
V: TRBV5-1

DNA: TGTGCCAGCTCACCCACGGGGGGGGGAGCATACGAGCAGTACTTC
CDR3: CASSPTGGGAYEQYF
D: TRBD2
size: .
J: TRBJ2-7
V: TRBV18

DNA: TGCGCCAGCAGCCAAGGTGGATCGAGGGTATTTGGCTACACCTTC
CDR3: CASSQGGSRVFGYTF
D: .
size: .
J: TRBJ1-2
V: TRBV4-3

DNA: TGTGCCAGCACCCCCGGGATAAAAGGTGAAAAACTGTTTTTT
CDR3: CASTPGIKGEKLFF
D: .
size: .
J: TRBJ1-4
V: TRBV6-6

DNA: TGTGCCAGCACCGTTGACAGTCTCAGGGGCTACACCTTC
CDR3: CASTVDSLRGYTF
D: .
size: .
J: TRBJ1-2
V: TRBV28

DNA: TGTGCCATCAGTGTGGGACAGGGTGGGGAGCTGTTTTTT
CDR3: CAISVGQGGELFF
D: TRBD1
size: once
J: TRBJ2-2
V: TRBV10-3

DNA: TGTGCCAGCAGTTTGGGGGGGGATAGCAATGAGCAGTTCTTC
CDR3: CASSLGGDSNEQFF
D: TRBD2
size: .
J: TRBJ2-1
V: TRBV28

DNA: TGTGCCAGCAGCCCTCTGACAGAGGCCACTGAAGCTTTCTTT
CDR3: CASSPLTEATEAFF
D: .
size: .
J: TRBJ1-1
V: TRBV7-8